The TCR beta chain described here comes from a study of cytotoxic CD8 clonotypes in ibrutinib-treated CLL. Across the whole study: Of the patients, roughly 10 were relapsed/refractory, over 14 treatment-naive and 17 to 18 IGHV unmutated. A mean of around 270,000 productive templates and approximately 90,000 productive rearrangements was obtained per sample. Broader study findings: Clonality correlated strongly with circulating CD8+ T cells and exceeded age-matched healthy donors at baseline. Public clonotypes, found uncommonly, either contracted or stayed stable on treatment.

TCRdb's table, derived via immunoSEQ multiplex PCR, lists solely in-frame clones and lacks some. The table includes over 65,000 clones, about four fifths detected once. This clone was detected once. Its antigen is as yet unknown. The V and J ends lost 6 bases and 0 bases respectively, with 12 bases between them. Germline lookup yields CDR1 SGHRS and CDR2 YFSETQ. The CDR3 consists of 15 residues. The material was PBMCs, obtained after 12 months of ibrutinib treatment. The rearrangement links TRBV5-1 to TRBJ2-2; possible D gene TRBD1, 5 bases. This sequence originates from a human donor with chronic lymphocytic leukemia. The CDR3 loop is CASTFGHANTGELFF. The CDR3 DNA follows: TGCGCCAGCACATTCGGACATGCGAACACCGGGGAGCTGTTTTTT.